The 10 T cell receptor beta chains given below trace back to one sample, sequenced in a study of tumor-infiltrating lymphocytes in primary liver carcinoma. Germline DNA was also extracted, with blood RNA taken from unsorted whole blood. From around 500 ng of total RNA, TCR beta-specific cDNA was reverse-transcribed using a constant-region primer. Modified slightly, ARM-PCR produced TCR beta libraries over three nested multiplex PCR rounds. Two initial PCR rounds of 10 to 11 cycles each paired TRBV1-TRBV30 forward primers with a C-beta reverse primer. TCRdb analysed the multiplex PCR reads with MiXCR anew, one entry per CDR3 protein. This sample has approximately 320,000 distinct CDR3 sequences, with roughly 60% found just once. Sequencing was performed on peripheral blood. These TCRs come from a woman in her twenties or thirties with primary liver carcinoma and hepatitis B virus infection.

This clonotype was seen repeatedly, ten times or more. The chain employs TRBV6-5 and TRBJ2-3; TRBD1 aligns across 7 bases. CDR3 size: 15 residues. The germline V gene encodes CDR1 MNHEY and CDR2 SVGAGI. The V and J ends lost 4 bases and 3 bases, in that order; junction bases with no gene match: 7. CDR3 DNA: TGTGCCAGCAGTTCGACAGGGTTGGTGACAGATACGCAGTATTTT. Translating gives CASSSTGLVTDTQYF.

A note on this clonotype: One base away lies a much larger clone, so this may be a sequencing read error. This rearrangement joins TRBV10-2 to TRBJ2-6, with D possibly being TRBD1 (5 bases). Per germline, CDR1 WSHSY and CDR2 SAAADI. CDR3 length equals 17 residues. The CDR3 coding sequence is TGCGCCAGCAGGGACCCCGGGCCCCTCTCTGGGGCCAACGTCCTGAATTTC. This gives the protein CASRDPGPLSGANVLNF.

Comment on this clonotype: This may be a read error, as it is one base from a much larger clone. The chain couples TRBV29-1 to TRBJ2-1; D is unclear. The CDR3 consists of 10 residues. Germline V gene data show CDR1 as SQVTM and CDR2 as ANQGSEA. CDR3 sequence reads: CSVDSNEQSF. CDR3 nucleotide sequence: TGCAGCGTTGATTCCAATGAGCAGTCCTTC.

On this clonotype: A much larger clone differs from this one at a single base, so this may be a read error. V gene TRBV29-1 combines with J gene TRBJ1-2; the D gene is possibly TRBD1 (6 bases). The CDR3 length is 14 residues. V gave up 2 bases and J gave up 7 bases, with 17 bases separating them. Germline loops: CDR1 SQVTM, CDR2 ANQGSEA. As DNA, the CDR3 is TGCAGCGTTGAATATGGGGGGCGCGGCTTTGGCTACACCTTC. Its translation is CSVEYGGRGFGYTF.

This CDR3 is CASSPADRAHEQYF. Here the CDR3 DNA reads TGTGCCAGCAGCCCCGCCGACAGGGCCCACGAGCAGTACTTC. This chain uses TRBV16 with TRBJ2-7; 7 positions agree with TRBD1. V trimming: 4 bases; J trimming: 5 bases; junction bases outside the gene matches: 8. This CDR3 is 14 amino acids long. Per germline, CDR1 KGHSY and CDR2 FQNENV.

The J gene is TRBJ2-1, the V gene TRBV14, with 11 bases that match TRBD1. V gave up 1 base and J gave up 9 bases; unmatched junction bases: 8. CDR1 is SGHDN, CDR2 FVKESK, per germline. CDR3 length: 16 residues. The CDR3: CASSQGGGQGAGEQFF. The CDR3 nucleotides are TGTGCCAGCAGCCAAGGGGGAGGACAGGGGGCTGGTGAGCAGTTCTTC.

As regards this clonotype: A much larger clone lies a single base off, so this may be a read error. This sequence joins TRBV6-6 and TRBJ1-5, with D unclear. The CDR3 has 15 residues. Per the germline V gene, CDR1 is MNHNY and CDR2 is SVGAGI (reference sequence). CDR3 sequence (DNA): TGTGCCAGCAGTTACGCTGACACGAACAATCAGCCCGAGCATTTT. Translated: CASSYADTNNQPEHF.

Concerning this clonotype itself: This may be a read error: a much more frequent sequence differs by one nucleotide. The chain couples TRBV6-5 to TRBJ2-1, with a possible D match to TRBD1 (5 bases). This CDR3 contains 13 residues. Germline-derived CDR1 and CDR2 are MNHEY and SVGAGI. V was pared by 0 bases and J by 12 bases, with 12 bases between. CDR3: CASSYSVREGQFF. DNA of the CDR3: TGTGCCAGCAGTTACTCAGTCAGGGAAGGGCAGTTCTTC.

On this clonotype: A clone one base away is much larger, so this may be a read error. J is TRBJ2-1 and V is TRBV4-3; possible D gene TRBD2, 6 bases. CDR1 LGHNA and CDR2 YSLEER come from the germline V gene. The CDR3 runs to 13 residues. The CDR3 bases are TGCGCCAGCAGACCCCGCGGGGTAAATGAGAAGTTCTTC. Its translation is CASRPRGVNEKFF.

Points on this clonotype: This may come from a read error, since a much larger clone is one base off. The J gene is TRBJ2-3, the V gene TRBV5-1; D is uncertain. The J call may be incorrect, as the DNA end agrees better with TRBJ1-5. CDR1 is SGHRS and CDR2 is YFSETQ in the germline V gene. The CDR3 extends over 14 amino acids. CDR3 nucleotides: TGCGCCAGCAGACCGGCCCTAGCTACAGATACGCAGCATTTT. Translation gives CASRPALATDTQHF.